This paragraph covers one TCR beta chain sequence. As yet, its antigen is unknown. This entry belongs to a study of T cells after yellow fever vaccination. Regarding the study as a whole: Most clones from primary vaccination resurfaced after the booster (under 97% CD4, 88% CD8).

MiXCR, applied by TCRdb to the 5' RACE reads, yields one record per CDR3 protein. This table holds a few hundred thousand distinct CDR3 sequences, 15% to 20% found once. The sample in question was PBMCs, obtained 15 days after the yellow fever booster vaccination. The clonotype originates from a man aged 25 to 45 who received the YFV17D yellow fever vaccine.

CDR3 amino acids: CASSDRVGANVLTF. As DNA, the CDR3 is TGTGCCAGCAGTGACAGGGTTGGGGCCAACGTCCTGACTTTC. The rearrangement links TRBV6-4 to TRBJ2-6, with no clear D. Trimming stripped 2 bases from V and 3 bases from J, with 5 bases between. Germline-derived CDR1 and CDR2 are MRHNA and SNTAGT. This CDR3 spans 14 amino acids.